The next 5 T cell receptor beta chains were all read from a single sample in a study of T-cell reconstitution after alpha-beta-depleted transplantation in children. During its preparation, the TCRbeta library received unique molecular identifiers. TCRdb re-called the PCR reads through MiXCR, storing one row per CDR3 protein. The sample shows roughly 340,000 distinct CDR3 sequences, 16% of them seen only once. The specimen was PBMCs, mostly from graft donor cells, collected 360 days after TCRalphabeta/CD19-depleted stem cell transplant. The receptors shown here come from a male patient aged 2-9 years who had a stem cell transplant for acute lymphoblastic leukemia, so the T cells may come from the graft donor.

This clonotype was counted at least ten times. V gene TRBV5-1 combines with J gene TRBJ2-1, with D possibly matching TRBD2 (5 bases). Per germline, CDR1 SGHRS and CDR2 YFSETQ. CDR3 size: 14 residues. Deletions cut 0 bases from V and 6 bases from J, with 10 bases between. CDR3 sequence: CASSLELGSNEQFF. In DNA, the CDR3 is TGCGCCAGCAGCTTGGAGCTGGGGAGCAATGAGCAGTTCTTC.

This CDR3 is CSAQQGANTEAFF. DNA of the CDR3: TGCAGTGCTCAACAGGGGGCGAACACTGAAGCTTTCTTT. The V call is TRBV20-1, the J call TRBJ1-1; 9 bases align to TRBD1. V dropped 5 bases and J dropped 1; count of bases not matched to a gene: 2. The CDR3 totals 13 residues. Looked up from germline, CDR1 is DFQATT and CDR2 is SNEGSKA (reference sequence).

This clonotype was counted ten times or more. The chain combines TRBV9 with TRBJ2-7; D is unresolved. Looked up from germline, CDR1 is SGDLS and CDR2 is YYNGEE. The CDR3 is 13 amino acids. Between the trimmed V and J ends, which lost 4 bases and 2 bases, there was a span of 10 bases. Written as DNA, the CDR3 is TGTGCCAGCAGCCCTTATCCTACCTACGAGCAGTACTTC. This encodes CASSPYPTYEQYF.

This chain connects TRBV12-3 or TRBV12-4 to TRBJ1-2, with TRBD1 identical over 7 bases. The CDR3 contains 14 residues. Germline trimming cut 5 bases from V and 2 bases from J; bases unmatched to any gene: 5. CDR3 nucleotide sequence: TGTGCCAGCAGTGCCGGGACAGAGAACTATGGCTACACCTTC. This encodes CASSAGTENYGYTF.

This clonotype was observed a few times. The V gene is TRBV4-1, the J gene TRBJ1-2; D is unclear. This CDR3 has 15 amino acids. Germline CDR1 is MGHRA and CDR2 is YSYEKL. The V end lost 0 bases, the J end lost 8 bases, and 16 bases lay between the germline ends. This chain's CDR3 is CASSQDEVPLIGYTF. DNA of the CDR3: TGCGCCAGCAGCCAAGACGAGGTCCCTCTGATCGGCTACACCTTC.